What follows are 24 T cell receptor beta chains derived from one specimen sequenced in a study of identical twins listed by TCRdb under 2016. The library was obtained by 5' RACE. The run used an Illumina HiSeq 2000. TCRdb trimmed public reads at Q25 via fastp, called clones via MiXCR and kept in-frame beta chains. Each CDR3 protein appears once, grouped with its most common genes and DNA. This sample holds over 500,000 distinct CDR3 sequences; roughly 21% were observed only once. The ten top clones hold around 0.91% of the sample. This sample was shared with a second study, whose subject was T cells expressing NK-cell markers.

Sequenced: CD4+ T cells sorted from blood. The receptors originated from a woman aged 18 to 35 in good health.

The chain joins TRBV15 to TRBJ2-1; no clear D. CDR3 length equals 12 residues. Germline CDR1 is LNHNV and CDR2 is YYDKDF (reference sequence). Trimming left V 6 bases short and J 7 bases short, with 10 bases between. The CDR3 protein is CATRTFPNEQFF. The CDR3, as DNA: TGTGCCACCAGAACGTTCCCGAATGAGCAGTTCTTC.

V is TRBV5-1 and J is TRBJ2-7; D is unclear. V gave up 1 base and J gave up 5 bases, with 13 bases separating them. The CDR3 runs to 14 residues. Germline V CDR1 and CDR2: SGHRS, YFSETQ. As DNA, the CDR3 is TGCGCCAGCAGCTTGTCGCGGCCCAGGAACGAGCAGTACTTC. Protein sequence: CASSLSRPRNEQYF.

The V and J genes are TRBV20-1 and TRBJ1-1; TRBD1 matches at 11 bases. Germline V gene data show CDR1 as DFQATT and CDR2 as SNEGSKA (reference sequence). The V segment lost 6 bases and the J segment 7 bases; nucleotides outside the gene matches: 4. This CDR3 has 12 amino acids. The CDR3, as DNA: TGCAGTGCGGACAGGGGGCTGGGTGAAGCTTTCTTT. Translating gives CSADRGLGEAFF.

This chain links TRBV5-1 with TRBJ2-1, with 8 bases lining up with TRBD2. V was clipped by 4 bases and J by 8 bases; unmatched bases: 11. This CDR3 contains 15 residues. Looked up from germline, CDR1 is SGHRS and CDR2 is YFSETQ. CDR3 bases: TGCGCCAGCAGCGCCGCCAGCGGGAGTAGGGATGAGCAGTTCTTC. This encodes CASSAASGSRDEQFF. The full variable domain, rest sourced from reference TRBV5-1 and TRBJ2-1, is KAGVTQTPRYLIKTRGQQVTLSCSPISGHRSVSWYQQTPGQGLQFLFEYFSETQRNKGNFPGRFSGRQFSNSRSEMNVSTLELGDSALYLCASSAASGSRDEQFFGPGTRLTVL.

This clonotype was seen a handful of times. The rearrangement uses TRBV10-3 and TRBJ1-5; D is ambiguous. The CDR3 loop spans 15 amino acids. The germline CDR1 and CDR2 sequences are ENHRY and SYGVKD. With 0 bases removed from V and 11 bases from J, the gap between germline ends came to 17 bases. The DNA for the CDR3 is TGTGCCATCAGTGAGTCGAACCCAGGAAATGTAGCCCAGCATTTT. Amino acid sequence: CAISESNPGNVAQHF.

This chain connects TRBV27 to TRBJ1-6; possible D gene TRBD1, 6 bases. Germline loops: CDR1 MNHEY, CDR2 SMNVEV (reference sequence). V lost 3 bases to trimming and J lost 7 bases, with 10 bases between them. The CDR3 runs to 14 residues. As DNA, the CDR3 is TGTGCCAGCAGTTTGCAGGGGACGAATTCACCCCTCCACTTT. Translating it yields CASSLQGTNSPLHF.

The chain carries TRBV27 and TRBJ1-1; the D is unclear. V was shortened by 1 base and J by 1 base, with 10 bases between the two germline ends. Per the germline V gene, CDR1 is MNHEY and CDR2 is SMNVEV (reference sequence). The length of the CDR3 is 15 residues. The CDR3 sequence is CASSLFLAGNTEAFF. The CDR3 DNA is TGTGCCAGCAGTTTATTCCTCGCCGGGAACACTGAAGCTTTCTTT.

The CDR3 region has the DNA TGTGCCAGCAGCCCCGGGTCCCAAGGGGAAAAACTGTTTTTT. Its protein product is CASSPGSQGEKLFF. The rearrangement links TRBV12-3 or TRBV12-4 to TRBJ1-4; D gene ambiguous. This CDR3 region has 14 residues. V shed 6 bases and J shed 8 bases, with 16 bases lying between them.

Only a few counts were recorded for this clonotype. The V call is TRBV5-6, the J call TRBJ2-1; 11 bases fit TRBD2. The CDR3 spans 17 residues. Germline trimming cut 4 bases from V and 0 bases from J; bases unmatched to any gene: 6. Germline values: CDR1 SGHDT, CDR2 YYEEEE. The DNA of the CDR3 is TGTGCCAGCAGCGACTGGACTAGCGGGTTCTCCTACAATGAGCAGTTCTTC. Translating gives CASSDWTSGFSYNEQFF.

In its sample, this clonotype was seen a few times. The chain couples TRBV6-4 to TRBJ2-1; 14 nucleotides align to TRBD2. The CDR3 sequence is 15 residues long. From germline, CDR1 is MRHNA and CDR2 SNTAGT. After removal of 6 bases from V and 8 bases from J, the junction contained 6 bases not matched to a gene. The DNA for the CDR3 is TGTGCCAGCAGCCTCAGACTAGCGGGAGGGCATGAGCAGTTCTTC. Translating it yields CASSLRLAGGHEQFF.

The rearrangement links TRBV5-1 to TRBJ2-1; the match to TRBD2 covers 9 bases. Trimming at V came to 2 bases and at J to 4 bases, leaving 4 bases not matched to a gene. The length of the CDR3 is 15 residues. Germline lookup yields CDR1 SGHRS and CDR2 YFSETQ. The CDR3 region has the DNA TGCGCCAGCAGCTTTAGCGGGGGATTATACAATGAGCAGTTCTTC. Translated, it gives CASSFSGGLYNEQFF.

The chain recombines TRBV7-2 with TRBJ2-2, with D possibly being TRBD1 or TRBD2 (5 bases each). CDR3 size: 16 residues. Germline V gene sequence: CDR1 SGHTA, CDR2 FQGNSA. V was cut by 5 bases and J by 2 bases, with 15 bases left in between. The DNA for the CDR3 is TGTGCCAGCAGCGGCAGAGGGACGGTAAACACCGGGGAGCTGTTTTTT. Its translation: CASSGRGTVNTGELFF.

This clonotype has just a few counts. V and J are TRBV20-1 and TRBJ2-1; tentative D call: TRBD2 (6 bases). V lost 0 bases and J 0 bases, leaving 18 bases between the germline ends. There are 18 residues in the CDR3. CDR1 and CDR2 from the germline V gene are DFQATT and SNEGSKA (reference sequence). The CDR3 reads CSARDFGGELGSYNEQFF. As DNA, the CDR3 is TGCAGTGCTAGAGATTTCGGAGGGGAGTTGGGCTCCTACAATGAGCAGTTCTTC.

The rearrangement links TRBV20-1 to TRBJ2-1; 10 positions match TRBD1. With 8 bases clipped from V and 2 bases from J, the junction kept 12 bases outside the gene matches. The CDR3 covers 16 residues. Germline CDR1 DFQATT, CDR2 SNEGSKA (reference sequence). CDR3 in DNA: TGCAGTCCTCTCCCCTCGGGACAGGGGACCTACAATGAGCAGTTCTTC. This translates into CSPLPSGQGTYNEQFF.

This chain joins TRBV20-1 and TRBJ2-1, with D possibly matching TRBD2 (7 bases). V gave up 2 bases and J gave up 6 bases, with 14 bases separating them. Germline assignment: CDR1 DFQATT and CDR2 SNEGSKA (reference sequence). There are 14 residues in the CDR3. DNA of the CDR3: TGCAGTGCTAGAATTGGGGGGGCGGCCAATGAGCAGTTCTTC. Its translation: CSARIGGAANEQFF.

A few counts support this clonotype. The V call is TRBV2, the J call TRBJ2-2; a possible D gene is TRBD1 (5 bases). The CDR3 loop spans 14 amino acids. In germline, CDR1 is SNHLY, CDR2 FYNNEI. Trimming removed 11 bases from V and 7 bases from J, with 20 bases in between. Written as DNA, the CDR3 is TGTGCCGCCAGGGCCAGGGTTGTAGTCGGGGAGCTGTTTTTT. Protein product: CAARARVVVGELFF.

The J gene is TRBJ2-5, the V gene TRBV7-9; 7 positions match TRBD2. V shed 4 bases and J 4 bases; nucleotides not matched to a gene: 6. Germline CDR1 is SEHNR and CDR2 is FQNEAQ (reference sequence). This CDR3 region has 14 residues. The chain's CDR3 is CASSWGLFGETQYF. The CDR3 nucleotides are TGTGCCAGCAGCTGGGGACTATTTGGAGAGACCCAGTACTTC.

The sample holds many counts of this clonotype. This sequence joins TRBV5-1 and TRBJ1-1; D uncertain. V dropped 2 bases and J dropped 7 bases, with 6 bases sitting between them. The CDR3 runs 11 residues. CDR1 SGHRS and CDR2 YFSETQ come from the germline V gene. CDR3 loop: CASSFDREAFF. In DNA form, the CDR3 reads TGCGCCAGCAGCTTCGACCGTGAAGCTTTCTTT.

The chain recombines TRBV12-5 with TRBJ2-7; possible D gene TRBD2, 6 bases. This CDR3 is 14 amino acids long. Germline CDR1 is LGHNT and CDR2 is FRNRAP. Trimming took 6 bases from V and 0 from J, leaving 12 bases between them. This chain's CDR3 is CASGPDGGSYEQYF. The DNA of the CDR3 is TGTGCTAGTGGCCCTGACGGGGGCTCCTACGAGCAGTACTTC. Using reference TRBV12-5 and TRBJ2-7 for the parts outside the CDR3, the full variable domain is DARVTQTPRHKVTEMGQEVTMRCQPILGHNTVFWYRQTMMQGLELLAYFRNRAPLDDSGMPKDRFSAEMPDATLATLKIQPSEPRDSAVYFCASGPDGGSYEQYFGPGTRLTVT.

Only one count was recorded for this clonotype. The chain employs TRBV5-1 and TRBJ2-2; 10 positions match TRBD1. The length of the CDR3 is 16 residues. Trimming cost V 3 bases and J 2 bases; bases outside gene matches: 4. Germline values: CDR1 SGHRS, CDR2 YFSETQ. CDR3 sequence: CASSSWTGGNTGELFF. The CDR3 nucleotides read TGCGCCAGCAGCTCCTGGACAGGGGGAAACACCGGGGAGCTGTTTTTT.

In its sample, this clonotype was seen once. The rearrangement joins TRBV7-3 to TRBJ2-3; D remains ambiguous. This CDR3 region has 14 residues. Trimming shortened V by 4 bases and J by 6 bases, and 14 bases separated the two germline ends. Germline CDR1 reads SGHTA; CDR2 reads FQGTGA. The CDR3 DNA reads TGTGCCAGCAGCTCGACCGGTCCGGAGGATACGCAGTATTTT. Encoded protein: CASSSTGPEDTQYF.

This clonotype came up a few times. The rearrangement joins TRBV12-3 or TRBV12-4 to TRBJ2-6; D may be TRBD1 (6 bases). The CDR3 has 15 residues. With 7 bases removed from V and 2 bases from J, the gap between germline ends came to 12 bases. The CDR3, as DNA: TGTGCCAGCACCCAGGACAGAGCTGGGGCCAACGTCCTGACTTTC. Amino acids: CASTQDRAGANVLTF.

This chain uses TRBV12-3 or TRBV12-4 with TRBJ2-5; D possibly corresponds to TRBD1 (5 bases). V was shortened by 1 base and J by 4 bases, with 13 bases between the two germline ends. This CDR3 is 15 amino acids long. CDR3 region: CASSLGGLVRETQYF. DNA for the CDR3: TGTGCCAGCAGTTTAGGGGGCTTGGTTAGAGAGACCCAGTACTTC.

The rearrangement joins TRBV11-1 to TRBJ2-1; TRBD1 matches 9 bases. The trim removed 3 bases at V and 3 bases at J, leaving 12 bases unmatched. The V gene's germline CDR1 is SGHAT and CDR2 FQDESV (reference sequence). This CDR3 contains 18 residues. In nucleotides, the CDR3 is TGTGCCAGCAGCTTTTCTTCGGTTTGGGACAGGGTCTACAATGAGCAGTTCTTC. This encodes CASSFSSVWDRVYNEQFF.